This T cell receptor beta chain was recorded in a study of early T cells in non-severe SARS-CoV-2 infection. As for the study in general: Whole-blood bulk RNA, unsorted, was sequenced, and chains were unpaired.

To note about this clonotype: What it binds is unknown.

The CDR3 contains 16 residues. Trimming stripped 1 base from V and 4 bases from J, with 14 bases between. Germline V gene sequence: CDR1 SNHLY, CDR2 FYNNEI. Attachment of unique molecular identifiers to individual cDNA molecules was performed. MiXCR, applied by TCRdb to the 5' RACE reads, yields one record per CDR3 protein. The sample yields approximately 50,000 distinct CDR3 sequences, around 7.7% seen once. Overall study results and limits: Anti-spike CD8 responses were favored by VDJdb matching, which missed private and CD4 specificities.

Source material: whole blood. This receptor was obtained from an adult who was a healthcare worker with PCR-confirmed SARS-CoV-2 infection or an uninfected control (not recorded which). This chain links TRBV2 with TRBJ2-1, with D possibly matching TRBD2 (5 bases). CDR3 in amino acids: CASSEGRQRPYNEQFF. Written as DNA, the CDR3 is TGTGCCAGCAGTGAAGGGAGGCAGCGGCCTTACAATGAGCAGTTCTTC.